A selection of T cell receptor beta chains follows, all from one sample in a study of T cell repertoires in cytomegalovirus infection. TCRdb redid the calling of the reads with MiXCR, one entry per CDR3 protein. The sample has fewer than 300,000 distinct CDR3 sequences; under 30% are singletons. Sequenced material: PBMCs. The receptors shown here come from a human donor in good health (CMV status not recorded). Some clones in this sample may be carry-over from other donors' samples. The CDR3 runs from the conserved cysteine through the conserved F or W. The D gene is left open where the match is weak. A row's size may be missing; if present it is once, few, many or a size class.

CDR3 length: 13
V gene: TRBV11-2
D gene: -
clone size: many
J gene: TRBJ2-7
CDR3 DNA: TGTGCCAGCAGCTTAATCGGGAGCAACGAGCAGTACTTC
CDR3 protein: CASSLIGSNEQYF

CDR3 length: 14
V gene: TRBV11-2
D gene: -
clone size: -
J gene: TRBJ2-7
CDR3 DNA: TGTGCCAGCAGCTTAGACAGGGACGCCTACGAGCAGTACTTC
CDR3 protein: CASSLDRDAYEQYF

CDR3 length: 13
V gene: TRBV6-2/TRBV6-3
D gene: -
clone size: -
J gene: TRBJ1-5
CDR3 DNA: TGTGCCAGCAGTACCGGGACCGCGCTGGCCCAGCATTTT
CDR3 protein: CASSTGTALAQHF

CDR3 length: 15
V gene: TRBV5-1
D gene: TRBD1
clone size: -
J gene: TRBJ2-2
CDR3 DNA: TGCGCCAGCAGCAAAGGGACAGGGCACACCGGGGAGCTGTTTTTT
CDR3 protein: CASSKGTGHTGELFF

CDR3 length: 13
V gene: TRBV28
D gene: -
clone size: -
J gene: TRBJ2-7
CDR3 DNA: TGTGCCAGCAGCAATGAACTACCCTACGAGCAGTACTTC
CDR3 protein: CASSNELPYEQYF

CDR3 length: 16
V gene: TRBV6-5
D gene: TRBD1
clone size: -
J gene: TRBJ1-6
CDR3 DNA: TGTGCCAGCAGCATGGACAGGGGAAGTACAAATTCACCCCTCCACTTT
CDR3 protein: CASSMDRGSTNSPLHF

CDR3 length: 15
V gene: TRBV7-2
D gene: -
clone size: few
J gene: TRBJ1-6
CDR3 DNA: TGTGCCAGCAGCGGGGTTCCGGGACTCGAATCACCCCTCCACTTT
CDR3 protein: CASSGVPGLESPLHF

CDR3 length: 14
V gene: TRBV12-3/TRBV12-4
D gene: -
clone size: many
J gene: TRBJ2-7
CDR3 DNA: TGTGCCAGCAGTTTAAGGGGGGAGTCCTACGAGCAGTACTTC
CDR3 protein: CASSLRGESYEQYF

CDR3 length: 15
V gene: TRBV7-6
D gene: -
clone size: many
J gene: TRBJ1-4
CDR3 DNA: TGTGCCAGCAGCCCGACAGAGTCAACTAATGAAAAACTGTTTTTT
CDR3 protein: CASSPTESTNEKLFF

CDR3 length: 15
V gene: TRBV6-1
D gene: -
clone size: few
J gene: TRBJ1-5
CDR3 DNA: TGTGCCAGCAGCGGGGGAGCAGTTAGCAATCAGCCCCAGCATTTT
CDR3 protein: CASSGGAVSNQPQHF

CDR3 length: 15
V gene: TRBV10-3
D gene: TRBD1
clone size: few
J gene: TRBJ1-1
CDR3 DNA: TGTGCCATCAGGGGACAGCTGTCTGCGAACACTGAAGCTTTCTTT
CDR3 protein: CAIRGQLSANTEAFF

CDR3 length: 16
V gene: TRBV11-2
D gene: TRBD2
clone size: few
J gene: TRBJ2-1
CDR3 DNA: TGTGCCAGCAGCCACTTAGCGGGCCTCCCGAGGAATGAGCAGTTCTTC
CDR3 protein: CASSHLAGLPRNEQFF

CDR3 length: 14
V gene: TRBV28
D gene: -
clone size: many
J gene: TRBJ1-1
CDR3 DNA: TGTGCCACCCTCCCCGATCGGGGGAACACTGAAGCTTTCTTT
CDR3 protein: CATLPDRGNTEAFF

CDR3 length: 14
V gene: TRBV7-2
D gene: TRBD1
clone size: many
J gene: TRBJ2-7
CDR3 DNA: TGTGCCAGCAGCCCCAGGGGGTCGAGGTACGAGCAGTACTTC
CDR3 protein: CASSPRGSRYEQYF

CDR3 length: 16
V gene: TRBV4-1
D gene: TRBD1
clone size: -
J gene: TRBJ1-1
CDR3 DNA: TGCGCCAGCAGCCGACCCGTGACAGGGGTGGACACTGAAGCTTTCTTT
CDR3 protein: CASSRPVTGVDTEAFF

CDR3 length: 16
V gene: TRBV4-3
D gene: -
clone size: -
J gene: TRBJ1-1
CDR3 DNA: TGCGCCAGCAGCCAAGATAGTGAGGTGGCCCAGTCTGAAGCTTTCTTT
CDR3 protein: CASSQDSEVAQSEAFF

CDR3 length: 13
V gene: TRBV27
D gene: TRBD1
clone size: -
J gene: TRBJ1-2
CDR3 DNA: TGTGCCAGCAGTTTATCGACAGGGCAAGTCTACACCTTC
CDR3 protein: CASSLSTGQVYTF

CDR3 length: 16
V gene: TRBV7-6
D gene: -
clone size: -
J gene: TRBJ1-6
CDR3 DNA: TGTGCCAGCAGCTTAGAATGGTCAGGGGCCAATTCACCCCTCCACTTT
CDR3 protein: CASSLEWSGANSPLHF

CDR3 length: 18
V gene: TRBV7-2
D gene: -
clone size: many
J gene: TRBJ2-1
CDR3 DNA: TGTGCCAGCAGCTTAGAACTGGGGGGGGGCGGACTCCTCGGAGAGCAGTTCTTC
CDR3 protein: CASSLELGGGGLLGEQFF

CDR3 length: 15
V gene: TRBV28
D gene: -
clone size: -
J gene: TRBJ2-1
CDR3 DNA: TGTGCCAGCAGTTCTGGAGATTGGTCCATATATGAGCAGTTCTTC
CDR3 protein: CASSSGDWSIYEQFF

CDR3 length: 11
V gene: TRBV19
D gene: -
clone size: -
J gene: TRBJ1-1
CDR3 DNA: TGTGCCAGTAGTGTACATAATGAAGCTTTCTTT
CDR3 protein: CASSVHNEAFF

CDR3 length: 12
V gene: TRBV28
D gene: TRBD1
clone size: many
J gene: TRBJ1-5
CDR3 DNA: TGTGCCAGCAGTGGGACAGGGAGGCCCCAGCATTTT
CDR3 protein: CASSGTGRPQHF

CDR3 length: 14
V gene: TRBV28
D gene: -
clone size: -
J gene: TRBJ1-1
CDR3 DNA: TGTGCCAGCATTACGGGGGGGACGAACACTGAAGCTTTCTTT
CDR3 protein: CASITGGTNTEAFF

CDR3 length: 13
V gene: TRBV12-3/TRBV12-4
D gene: -
clone size: -
J gene: TRBJ1-2
CDR3 DNA: TGTGCCAGCAGGAAGGGGAACGGCTATGGCTACACCTTC
CDR3 protein: CASRKGNGYGYTF

CDR3 length: 15
V gene: TRBV27
D gene: -
clone size: many
J gene: TRBJ1-2
CDR3 DNA: TGTGCCAGCAGGCCAGGAAGGGGGGGTAACTATGGCTACACCTTC
CDR3 protein: CASRPGRGGNYGYTF

CDR3 length: 14
V gene: TRBV12-3/TRBV12-4
D gene: -
clone size: many
J gene: TRBJ2-7
CDR3 DNA: TGTGCCAGCAGTCATCGGGGAATTCTCTACGAGCAGTACTTC
CDR3 protein: CASSHRGILYEQYF

CDR3 length: 13
V gene: TRBV5-4
D gene: TRBD1
clone size: -
J gene: TRBJ2-4
CDR3 DNA: TGTGCCAGCAGCTCCGGACAGGGGAACATTCAGTACTTC
CDR3 protein: CASSSGQGNIQYF

CDR3 length: 14
V gene: TRBV20-1
D gene: -
clone size: -
J gene: TRBJ1-1
CDR3 DNA: TGCAGTGCTAGAGAGGCAGGTGGGAAACGTGAAGCTTTCTTT
CDR3 protein: CSAREAGGKREAFF

CDR3 length: 15
V gene: TRBV28
D gene: -
clone size: many
J gene: TRBJ1-2
CDR3 DNA: TGTGCCAGCAGTCCGGGAGACATGAGGGGCTATGGCTACACCTTC
CDR3 protein: CASSPGDMRGYGYTF

CDR3 length: 15
V gene: TRBV7-2
D gene: TRBD1
clone size: many
J gene: TRBJ2-5
CDR3 DNA: TGTGCCAGCAGCTTCGGGACAGGGGACCAAGAGACCCAGTACTTC
CDR3 protein: CASSFGTGDQETQYF

CDR3 length: 17
V gene: TRBV28
D gene: TRBD2
clone size: -
J gene: TRBJ2-7
CDR3 DNA: TGTGCCAGCAGTTCCATTGACCGACTAGCGGAAACCTACGAGCAGTACTTC
CDR3 protein: CASSSIDRLAETYEQYF

CDR3 length: 14
V gene: TRBV20-1
D gene: -
clone size: few
J gene: TRBJ2-5
CDR3 DNA: TGCAGTGCTAGGCCCCCGGGCCAGCAAGAGACCCAGTACTTC
CDR3 protein: CSARPPGQQETQYF

CDR3 length: 15
V gene: TRBV2
D gene: -
clone size: -
J gene: TRBJ2-2
CDR3 DNA: TGTGCCAGCAGTTTGGACGGCACGAACACCGGGGAGCTGTTTTTT
CDR3 protein: CASSLDGTNTGELFF

CDR3 length: 16
V gene: TRBV7-8
D gene: -
clone size: many
J gene: TRBJ1-2
CDR3 DNA: TGTGCCAGCAGCTTTGCATCGGGAGCCATTAACTATGGCTACACCTTC
CDR3 protein: CASSFASGAINYGYTF

CDR3 length: 13
V gene: TRBV28
D gene: -
clone size: many
J gene: TRBJ1-5
CDR3 DNA: TGTGCCAGCAGCATAAGTAGCAATCAGCCCCAGCATTTT
CDR3 protein: CASSISSNQPQHF

CDR3 length: 14
V gene: TRBV2
D gene: -
clone size: few
J gene: TRBJ2-3
CDR3 DNA: TGTGCCAGCAGTGAAGGGCAGGGGATGGATACGCAGTATTTT
CDR3 protein: CASSEGQGMDTQYF

CDR3 length: 13
V gene: TRBV7-2
D gene: -
clone size: many
J gene: TRBJ2-1
CDR3 DNA: TGTGCCAGCAGCGGGTCCAGGGGAAATGAGCAGTTCTTC
CDR3 protein: CASSGSRGNEQFF

CDR3 length: 16
V gene: TRBV28
D gene: TRBD1
clone size: many
J gene: TRBJ2-7
CDR3 DNA: TGTGCCAGCAGCCCCCCCCCCTACAGGGGTGGGAACGAGCAGTACTTC
CDR3 protein: CASSPPPYRGGNEQYF

CDR3 length: 12
V gene: TRBV10-3
D gene: -
clone size: few
J gene: TRBJ2-3
CDR3 DNA: TGTGCCACCAGAGATAGCACAGATACGCAGTATTTT
CDR3 protein: CATRDSTDTQYF

CDR3 length: 12
V gene: TRBV7-2
D gene: -
clone size: -
J gene: TRBJ2-7
CDR3 DNA: TGTGCCAGCAGCTTTTTCCCCTACGAGCAGTACTTC
CDR3 protein: CASSFFPYEQYF

CDR3 length: 14
V gene: TRBV19
D gene: -
clone size: -
J gene: TRBJ2-5
CDR3 DNA: TGTGCCAGTACCCCGGGACTGCACCAAGAGACCCAGTACTTC
CDR3 protein: CASTPGLHQETQYF

CDR3 length: 14
V gene: TRBV7-2
D gene: -
clone size: few
J gene: TRBJ2-5
CDR3 DNA: TGTGCCAGCAGCCCCTATGGGTCTGAGGAGACCCAGTACTTC
CDR3 protein: CASSPYGSEETQYF

CDR3 length: 16
V gene: TRBV7-7
D gene: TRBD1
clone size: many
J gene: TRBJ2-1
CDR3 DNA: TGTGCTAGCAGCTTAGCGCCGGGGACAGGGGGCAGTGAGCAGTTCTTC
CDR3 protein: CASSLAPGTGGSEQFF

CDR3 length: 14
V gene: TRBV7-2
D gene: -
clone size: many
J gene: TRBJ2-5
CDR3 DNA: TGTGCCAGCAGCTTAGTCTCCACGGCCGAGACCCAGTACTTC
CDR3 protein: CASSLVSTAETQYF

CDR3 length: 11
V gene: TRBV9
D gene: -
clone size: few
J gene: TRBJ2-5
CDR3 DNA: TGTGCCAGTTCTGAGGGGGAGACCCAGTACTTC
CDR3 protein: CASSEGETQYF

CDR3 length: 14
V gene: TRBV28
D gene: -
clone size: few
J gene: TRBJ2-7
CDR3 DNA: TGTGCCAGCAGTTTTGGGGGACAAGTCTACGAGCAGTACTTC
CDR3 protein: CASSFGGQVYEQYF

CDR3 length: 15
V gene: TRBV11-2
D gene: TRBD1
clone size: few
J gene: TRBJ1-3
CDR3 DNA: TGTGCCAGCAGCTCCCTCCGGGACAGTCTTAACACCATATATTTT
CDR3 protein: CASSSLRDSLNTIYF

CDR3 length: 16
V gene: TRBV7-8
D gene: -
clone size: many
J gene: TRBJ2-4
CDR3 DNA: TGTGCCAGCAGCTTAAGGGGGGGACAGTCCAAAAACATTCAGTACTTC
CDR3 protein: CASSLRGGQSKNIQYF

CDR3 length: 15
V gene: TRBV6-2/TRBV6-3
D gene: -
clone size: many
J gene: TRBJ1-5
CDR3 DNA: TGTGCCAGCAGTCGCAGGGGCTATAGCAATCAGCCCCAGCATTTT
CDR3 protein: CASSRRGYSNQPQHF

CDR3 length: 15
V gene: TRBV7-9
D gene: -
clone size: many
J gene: TRBJ2-5
CDR3 DNA: TGTGCCAGCAGCTTTAGGGGACTGCCATGGGAGACCCAGTACTTC
CDR3 protein: CASSFRGLPWETQYF

CDR3 length: 15
V gene: TRBV28
D gene: -
clone size: few
J gene: TRBJ2-7
CDR3 DNA: TGTGCCAGCAGTCTCTCGGACAGCCTTACCTACGAGCAGTACTTC
CDR3 protein: CASSLSDSLTYEQYF

CDR3 length: 14
V gene: TRBV4-3
D gene: -
clone size: -
J gene: TRBJ2-3
CDR3 DNA: TGCGCCAGCAGCCAAGAACTAGGGCCAGATACGCAGTATTTT
CDR3 protein: CASSQELGPDTQYF

CDR3 length: 14
V gene: TRBV15
D gene: -
clone size: few
J gene: TRBJ1-5
CDR3 DNA: TGTGCCACCAGCAGAGACGGAAACGGGCAGCCCCAGCATTTT
CDR3 protein: CATSRDGNGQPQHF

CDR3 length: 15
V gene: TRBV10-3
D gene: -
clone size: -
J gene: TRBJ2-7
CDR3 DNA: TGTGCCATCAGTGACCGGGACGGCGGATTTTACGAGCAGTACTTC
CDR3 protein: CAISDRDGGFYEQYF

CDR3 length: 17
V gene: TRBV7-8
D gene: TRBD2
clone size: many
J gene: TRBJ2-2
CDR3 DNA: TGTGCCAGCAGCTCCGGACTAGCGGGAGTAGGGACCGGGGAGCTGTTTTTT
CDR3 protein: CASSSGLAGVGTGELFF

CDR3 length: 16
V gene: TRBV10-2
D gene: TRBD1
clone size: -
J gene: TRBJ1-1
CDR3 DNA: TGCGCCAGCAGTCCCGTCCCCGGGACAGGGGGCACTGAAGCTTTCTTT
CDR3 protein: CASSPVPGTGGTEAFF

CDR3 length: 18
V gene: TRBV7-9
D gene: TRBD1
clone size: many
J gene: TRBJ2-6
CDR3 DNA: TGTGCCAGCAGCTTTAGACAGGGCCGCCACTCTGGGGCCAACGTCCTGACTTTC
CDR3 protein: CASSFRQGRHSGANVLTF

CDR3 length: 12
V gene: TRBV7-2
D gene: -
clone size: -
J gene: TRBJ2-3
CDR3 DNA: TGTGCCAGCACTCAATACACAGATACGCAGTATTTT
CDR3 protein: CASTQYTDTQYF

CDR3 length: 16
V gene: TRBV11-2
D gene: -
clone size: many
J gene: TRBJ2-7
CDR3 DNA: TGTGCCAGCAGCTTAAGTATGGTCCGGGGCACCTACGAGCAGTACTTC
CDR3 protein: CASSLSMVRGTYEQYF